This TCR beta chain derives from a study of blood T cell repertoires in COVID-19. Looked up from germline, CDR1 is MDHEN and CDR2 is SYDVKM. V was clipped by 4 bases and J by 6 bases; unmatched bases: 6. The CDR3 runs 14 residues. The method was immunoSEQ multiplex PCR; TCRdb's version includes in-frame clones alone and lacks a portion of them. The repertoire holds some 21,000 clones, 85% to 95% seen once, with roughly 4% in the top ten. The TCR was taken from a woman aged 50 to 65 with active COVID-19. The chain recombines TRBV28 with TRBJ2-7; 10 bases match TRBD1. Sequencing was performed on peripheral blood. CDR3 in amino acids: CASSSGQGRREQYF. The CDR3, as DNA: TGTGCCAGCAGTTCGGGACAGGGGCGGCGCGAGCAGTACTTC.